This TCR beta chain was sequenced for a study of T cells expressing NK-cell markers. With the 5' RACE reads reprocessed, TCRdb shows one record per CDR3 protein and no DNA. The sample includes about 440,000 distinct CDR3 sequences. Germline CDR1 is LGHNA and CDR2 is YSLEER. This CDR3 is built from 14 residues. The clonotype originates from a woman between 18 and 70 years old in good health. The chain combines TRBV4-3 with TRBJ2-3; TCRdb gives TRBD2 as the D gene, but with no DNA this cannot be confirmed. The sequenced sample was blood T cells: a sorted CD56 or NKG2C T cell subset, CD4+ or CD8+ T cells, or bulk PBMC T cells (not recorded which). CDR3: CASSQGGWADTQYF.